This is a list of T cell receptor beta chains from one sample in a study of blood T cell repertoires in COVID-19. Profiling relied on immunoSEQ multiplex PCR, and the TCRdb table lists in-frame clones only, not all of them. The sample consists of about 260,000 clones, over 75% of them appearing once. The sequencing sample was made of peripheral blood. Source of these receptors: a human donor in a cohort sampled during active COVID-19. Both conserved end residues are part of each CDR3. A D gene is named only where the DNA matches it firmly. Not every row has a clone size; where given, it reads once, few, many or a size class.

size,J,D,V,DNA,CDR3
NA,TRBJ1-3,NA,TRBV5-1,TGCGCCAGCAGCCTGGAGGGGCGGACCTCTGGAAACACCATATATTTT,CASSLEGRTSGNTIYF
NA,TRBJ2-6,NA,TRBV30,TGTGCCTGGGAGGGGCCAACGAGGACTACAGCCACTGGGGCCAACGTCCTGACTTTC,CAWEGPTRTTATGANVLTF
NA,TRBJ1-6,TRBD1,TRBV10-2,TGCGCCAGCAGTGAAGCAGGGGGCGAGGTATCACCCCTCCACTTT,CASSEAGGEVSPLHF
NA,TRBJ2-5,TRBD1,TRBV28,TGTGCCAGCAGACTACGGACAGGGAGGTTCGAGACCCAGTACTTC,CASRLRTGRFETQYF
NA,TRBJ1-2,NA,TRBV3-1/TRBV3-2,TGTGCCAGCAGCCATGGCGACAGTTTTGACTATGGCTACACCTTC,CASSHGDSFDYGYTF
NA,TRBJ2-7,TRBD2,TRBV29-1,TGCAGCGTTGTAGCGGGAGAGTTGTACGAGCAGTACTTC,CSVVAGELYEQYF
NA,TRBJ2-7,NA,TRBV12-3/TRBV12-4,TGTGCCAGCAGTTTAGGGCACGAGCAGTACTTC,CASSLGHEQYF
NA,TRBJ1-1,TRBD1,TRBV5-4,TGTGCCAGCAGCTTGGGGGACAGGGGGCCGGATGAAGCTTTCTTT,CASSLGDRGPDEAFF
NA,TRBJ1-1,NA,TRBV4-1,TGCGCCAGCAGCCAAGATCTTGCGGTAATGAACACTGAAGCTTTCTTT,CASSQDLAVMNTEAFF
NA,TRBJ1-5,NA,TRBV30,TGTGCCTGGAGTGTAGACATTCGCAATCAGCCCCAGCATTTT,CAWSVDIRNQPQHF
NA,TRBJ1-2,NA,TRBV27,TGTGCCAGCAGTTTATCCCCGACAGGTTCGGGTGGCTACACCTTC,CASSLSPTGSGGYTF
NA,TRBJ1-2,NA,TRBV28,TGTGCCAGCAGTTTAGTCAGTTTTAACTATGGCTACACCTTC,CASSLVSFNYGYTF
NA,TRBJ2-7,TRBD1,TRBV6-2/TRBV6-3,TGTGCCAGCAGTTACGGGACAGGGCGGGAGCAGTACTTC,CASSYGTGREQYF
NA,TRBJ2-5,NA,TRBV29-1,TGCAGCGTTCCCACAAAGGAGACCCAGTACTTC,CSVPTKETQYF
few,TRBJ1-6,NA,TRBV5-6,TGTGCCAGCAGCTTGGAGAGAGGTGTAGGCTCACCCCTCCACTTT,CASSLERGVGSPLHF
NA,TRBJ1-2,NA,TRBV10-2,TGCGCCAGCAGTGAGTCGAGGGTTGGCTACACCTTC,CASSESRVGYTF
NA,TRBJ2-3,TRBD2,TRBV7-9,TGTGCCAGCAGCTCGGGACTAGCGGGGGCCGATACGCAGTATTTT,CASSSGLAGADTQYF
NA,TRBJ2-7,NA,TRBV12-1,TGTGCCAGCAGCCCCGCCACTAGCGGGAGGCCTCGGGACGAGCAGTACTTC,CASSPATSGRPRDEQYF
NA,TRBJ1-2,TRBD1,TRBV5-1,TGCGCCAGCAGCTCAGGGGGCGCTTATGGCTACACCTTC,CASSSGGAYGYTF
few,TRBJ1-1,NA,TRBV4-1,TGCGCCAGCAGCCAAGGGACAGTCATTAATGGAGCTTTCTTT,CASSQGTVINGAFF
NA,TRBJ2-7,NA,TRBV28,TGTGCCACCAGGACTACCTCCTACGAGCAGTACTTC,CATRTTSYEQYF
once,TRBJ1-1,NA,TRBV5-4,TGTGCCAGCAACTACGCCTTGAACACTGAAGCTTTCTTT,CASNYALNTEAFF
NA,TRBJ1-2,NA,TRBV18,TGTGCCAGCTCACCACCGGGGGGGGCAGGTGGCTACACCTTC,CASSPPGGAGGYTF
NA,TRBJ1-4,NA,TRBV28,TGTGCCAGCACCGATGGTAAAGGGGATCGTGAAAAACTGTTTTTT,CASTDGKGDREKLFF